What follows is one T cell receptor beta chain and its context. This sample is drawn from a study of blood T cell repertoires in COVID-19. Study-wide context: COVID-19 samples from acute and convalescent phases originated in the United States, Italy and Spain. T cells, B-cell-depleted T cells, or PBMCs supplied cDNA or gDNA.

The CDR3 length is 17 residues. Deletions cut 2 bases from V and 4 bases from J, with 18 bases between. The V gene's germline CDR1 is SGHTA and CDR2 FQGNSA. Method: immunoSEQ multiplex PCR; TCRdb's copy keeps in-frame clones and lacks some. The sample lists 270,000 or so clones; around 86% were seen once. J is TRBJ1-3 and V is TRBV7-2; D not certain. Sequencing was done on a sample of peripheral blood. The receptor was isolated from a woman aged 55-70 years with active or convalescent COVID-19. The CDR3 spells CASSLQFSVTAGNTIYF. The CDR3 bases are TGTGCCAGCAGCTTACAATTTTCAGTAACAGCCGGAAACACCATATATTTT. Using reference TRBV7-2 and TRBJ1-3 for the parts outside the CDR3, the full variable domain is GAGVSQSPSNKVTEKGKDVELRCDPISGHTALYWYRQSLGQGLEFLIYFQGNSAPDKSGLPSDRFSAERTGGSVSTLTIQRTQQEDSAVYLCASSLQFSVTAGNTIYFGEGSWLTVV.